This T cell receptor beta chain was obtained from a study of blood T cell repertoires in COVID-19. Profiled with immunoSEQ multiplex PCR; TCRdb holds only in-frame clones, not every one. This sample yields approximately 220,000 clones, of which 90% are seen a single time; over 13% belongs to the top ten. Losses at the gene ends were 5 bases for V and 1 base for J; bases not matched to a gene: 2. Looked up from germline, CDR1 is LNHDA and CDR2 is SQIVND (reference sequence). The CDR3 consists of 13 residues. The sequence came from a young man who had been exposed to COVID-19. Sequences were obtained from PBMCs or T cells enriched from blood (not recorded which). J is TRBJ2-7 and V is TRBV19; 7 bases fit TRBD1. The CDR3 region has the DNA TGTGCCAGTAGTGGGGGACAGTCCTACGAGCAGTACTTC. As protein: CASSGGQSYEQYF.